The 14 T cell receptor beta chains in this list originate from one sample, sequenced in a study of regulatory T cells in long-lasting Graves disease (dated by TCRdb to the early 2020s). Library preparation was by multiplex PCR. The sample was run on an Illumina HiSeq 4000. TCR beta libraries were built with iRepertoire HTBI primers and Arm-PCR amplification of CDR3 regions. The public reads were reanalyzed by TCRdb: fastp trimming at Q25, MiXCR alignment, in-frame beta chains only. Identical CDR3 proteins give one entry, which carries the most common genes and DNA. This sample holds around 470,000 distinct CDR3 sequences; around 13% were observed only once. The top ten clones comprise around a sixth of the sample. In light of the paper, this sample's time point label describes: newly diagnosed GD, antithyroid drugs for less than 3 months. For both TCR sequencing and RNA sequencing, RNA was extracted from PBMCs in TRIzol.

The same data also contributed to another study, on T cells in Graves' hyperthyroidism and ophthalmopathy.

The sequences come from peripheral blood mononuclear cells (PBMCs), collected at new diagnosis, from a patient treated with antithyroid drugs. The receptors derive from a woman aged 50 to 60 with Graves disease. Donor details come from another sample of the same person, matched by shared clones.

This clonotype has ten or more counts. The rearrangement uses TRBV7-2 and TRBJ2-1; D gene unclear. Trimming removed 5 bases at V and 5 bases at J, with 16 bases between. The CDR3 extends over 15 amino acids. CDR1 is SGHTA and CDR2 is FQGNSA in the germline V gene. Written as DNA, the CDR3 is TGTGCCAGCAGCCGCCCCGATCAGGTACACAATGAGCAGTTCTTC. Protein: CASSRPDQVHNEQFF.

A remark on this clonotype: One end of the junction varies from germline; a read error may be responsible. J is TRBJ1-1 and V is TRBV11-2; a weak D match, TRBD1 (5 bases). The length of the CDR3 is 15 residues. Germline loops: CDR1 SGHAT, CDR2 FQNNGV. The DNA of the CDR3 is TGTGCCAGCAGCTGGGGGGGGGGGGATTCACTTGAAGCTTCCTTT. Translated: CASSWGGGDSLEASF. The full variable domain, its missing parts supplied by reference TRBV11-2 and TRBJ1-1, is EAGVAQSPRYKIIEKRQSVAFWCNPISGHATLYWYQQILGQGPKLLIQFQNNGVVDDSQLPKDRFSAERLKGVDSTLKIQPAKLEDSAVYLCASSWGGGDSLEASFGQGTRLTVV.

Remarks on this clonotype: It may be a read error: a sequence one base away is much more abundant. The CDR3 sequence is CSARTASVQETQYF. CDR3 DNA sequence: TGCAGTGCCCGGACTGCGTCAGTTCAAGAGACCCAGTACTTC. V and J are TRBV20-1 and TRBJ2-5, with a possible D match to TRBD2 (5 bases). CDR1 is DFQATT and CDR2 is SNEGSKA in the germline V gene (reference sequence). This CDR3 has 14 amino acids. V was shortened by 6 bases and J by 2 bases, with 16 bases between the two germline ends.

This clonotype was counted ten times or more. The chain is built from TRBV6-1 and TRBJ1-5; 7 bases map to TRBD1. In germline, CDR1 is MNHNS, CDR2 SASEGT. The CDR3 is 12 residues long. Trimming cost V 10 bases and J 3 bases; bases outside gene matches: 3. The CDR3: CATGTANQPQHF. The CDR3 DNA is TGTGCCACCGGGACAGCCAATCAGCCCCAGCATTTT.

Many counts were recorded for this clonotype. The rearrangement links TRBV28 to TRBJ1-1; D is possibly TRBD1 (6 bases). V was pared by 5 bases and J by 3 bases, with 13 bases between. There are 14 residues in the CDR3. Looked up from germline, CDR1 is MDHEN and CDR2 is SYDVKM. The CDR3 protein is CASSRNRVDTEAFF. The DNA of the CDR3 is TGTGCCAGCAGTCGCAACAGGGTGGACACTGAAGCTTTCTTT.

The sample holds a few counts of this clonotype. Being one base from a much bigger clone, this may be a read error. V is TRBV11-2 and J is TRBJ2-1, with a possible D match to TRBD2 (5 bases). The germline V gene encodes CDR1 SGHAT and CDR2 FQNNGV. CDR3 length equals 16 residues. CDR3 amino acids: CASGLVRGNRYNEQFF. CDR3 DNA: TGTGCCAGCGGCTTAGTTCGGGGAAACCGATACAATGAGCAGTTCTTC.

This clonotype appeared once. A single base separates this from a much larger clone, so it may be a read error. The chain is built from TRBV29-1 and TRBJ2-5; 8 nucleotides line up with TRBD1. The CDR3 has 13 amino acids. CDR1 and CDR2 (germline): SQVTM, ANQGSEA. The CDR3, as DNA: TGCAGCGTTTGGACAGGGCGGGGAGAGGCCCAGTACTTC. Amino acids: CSVWTGRGEAQYF. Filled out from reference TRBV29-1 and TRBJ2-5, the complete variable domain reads SAVISQKPSRDICQRGTSLTIQCQVDSQVTMMFWYRQQPGQSLTLIATANQGSEATYESGFVIDKFPISRPNLTFSTLTVSNMSPEDSSIYLCSVWTGRGEAQYFGPGTRLLVL.

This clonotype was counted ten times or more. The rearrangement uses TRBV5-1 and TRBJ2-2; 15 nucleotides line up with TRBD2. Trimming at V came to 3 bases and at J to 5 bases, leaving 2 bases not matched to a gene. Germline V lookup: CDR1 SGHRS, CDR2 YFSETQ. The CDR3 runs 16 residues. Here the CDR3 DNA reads TGCGCCAGCAGCTCTGGGACTAGCGGGAGGACCGGGGAGCTGTTTTTT. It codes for CASSSGTSGRTGELFF.

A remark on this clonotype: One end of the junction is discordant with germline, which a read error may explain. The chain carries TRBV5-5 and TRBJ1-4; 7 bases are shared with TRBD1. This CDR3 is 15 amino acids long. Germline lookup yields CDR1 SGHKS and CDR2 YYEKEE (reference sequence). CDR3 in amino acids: CASSSGQVQGEKLFF. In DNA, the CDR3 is TGCGCCAGCAGCAGCGGACAGGTCCAGGGGGAAAAACTGTTTTTT.

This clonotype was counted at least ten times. The CDR3 loop is CAWGPWAGGDTQYF. Written as DNA, the CDR3 is TGTGCCTGGGGTCCATGGGCCGGGGGTGATACGCAGTATTTT. J is TRBJ2-3 and V is TRBV30; the D gene is possibly TRBD2 (6 bases). CDR1 and CDR2 from the germline V gene are GTSNPN and SVGIG (reference sequence). V lost 5 bases and J 6 bases, leaving 18 bases between the germline ends. The length of the CDR3 is 14 residues.

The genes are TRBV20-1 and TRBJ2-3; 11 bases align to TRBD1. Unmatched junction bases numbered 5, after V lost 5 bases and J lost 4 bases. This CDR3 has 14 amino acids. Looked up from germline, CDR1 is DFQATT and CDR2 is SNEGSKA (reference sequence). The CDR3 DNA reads TGCAGTGCTTCCGGGACAGGGGGTCCAGATACGCAGTATTTT. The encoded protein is CSASGTGGPDTQYF.

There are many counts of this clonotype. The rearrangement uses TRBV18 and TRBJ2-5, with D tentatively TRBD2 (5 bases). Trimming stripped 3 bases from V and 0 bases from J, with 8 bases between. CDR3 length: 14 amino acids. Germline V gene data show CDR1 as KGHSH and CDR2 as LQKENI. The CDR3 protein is CASSPYGDQETQYF. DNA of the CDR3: TGTGCCAGCTCACCTTACGGGGACCAAGAGACCCAGTACTTC. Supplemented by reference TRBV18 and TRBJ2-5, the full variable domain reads NAGVMQNPRHLVRRRGQEARLRCSPMKGHSHVYWYRQLPEEGLKFMVYLQKENIIDESGMPKERFSAEFPKEGPSILRIQQVVRGDSAAYFCASSPYGDQETQYFGPGTRLLVL.

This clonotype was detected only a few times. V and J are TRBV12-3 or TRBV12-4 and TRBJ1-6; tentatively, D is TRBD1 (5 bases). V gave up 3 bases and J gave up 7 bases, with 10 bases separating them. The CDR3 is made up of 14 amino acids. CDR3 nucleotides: TGTGCCAGCAGTTTGGAGGCAGGGAATTCACCCCTCCACTTT. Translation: CASSLEAGNSPLHF.

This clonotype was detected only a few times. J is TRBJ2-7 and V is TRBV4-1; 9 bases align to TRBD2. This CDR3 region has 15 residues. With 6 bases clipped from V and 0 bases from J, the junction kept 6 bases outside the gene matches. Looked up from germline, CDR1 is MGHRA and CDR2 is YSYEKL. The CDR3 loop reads CASRPVAGVSYEQYF. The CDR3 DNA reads TGCGCCAGCAGACCCGTAGCGGGGGTCTCCTACGAGCAGTACTTC.